These T cell receptor beta chains were read from a single sample in a study of somatic mutations in cytotoxic T cells in rheumatoid arthritis. Measured with immunoSEQ multiplex PCR; TCRdb has only the in-frame clones, and not every one. Of 12,000 or so clones listed, around four fifths are singletons. The source material was CD8+ T cells sorted from blood. These TCRs come from a woman between 55 and 75 years old in good health. Each CDR3 is given with its conserved first and last residue. D genes are given only for firm matches. Part of the rows lack a size; the others show once, few, many or a class for expanded clones.

V	size	J	D	CDR3	DNA
TRBV4-2	NA	TRBJ1-4	NA	CASSQETTTNEKLFF	TGTGCCAGCAGCCAAGAAACAACAACTAATGAAAAACTGTTTTTT
TRBV9	NA	TRBJ1-1	TRBD1	CASSVEQGDPSEASF	TGTGCCAGCAGCGTAGAACAGGGGGACCCCAGCGAGGCTTCCTTT
TRBV5-1	few	TRBJ1-6	NA	CASSSPGSDSPLHF	TGCGCCAGCAGCTCCCCCGGGTCAGATTCACCCCTCCACTTT
TRBV23-1	NA	TRBJ2-1	TRBD1	CASSQSRQGAFPLWDNEQFF	TGCGCCAGCAGTCAATCAAGACAGGGGGCATTTCCTCTATGGGACAATGAGCAGTTCTTC
TRBV19	once	TRBJ2-3	TRBD2	CASRPGLAGGYYADTQYF	TGTGCCAGTAGACCGGGACTAGCGGGGGGGTATTATGCAGATACGCAGTATTTT
TRBV7-3	NA	TRBJ2-3	TRBD1	CASSSTRQGPTDTQYF	TGTGCCAGCAGCTCAACGAGACAGGGCCCCACAGATACGCAGTATTTT
TRBV6-4	NA	TRBJ2-2	TRBD2	CASSDGRGGTGELFF	TGTGCCAGCAGTGACGGGAGGGGAGGCACCGGGGAGCTGTTTTTT
TRBV9	NA	TRBJ2-2	TRBD2	CDSSVEVGGGTTGELFF	TGTGACAGCAGCGTAGAAGTGGGCGGGGGGACGACCGGGGAGCTGTTTTTT
TRBV11-2	NA	TRBJ1-1	TRBD1	CASSVHLDRETEAFF	TGTGCCAGCAGCGTGCATTTGGACAGGGAAACTGAAGCTTTCTTT
TRBV7-9	NA	TRBJ2-5	TRBD2	CASSLFSGGLQETQYF	TGTGCCAGCAGCTTATTTAGCGGGGGCCTACAAGAGACCCAGTACTTC
TRBV27	NA	TRBJ2-5	NA	CASSLLDSQETQYF	TGTGCCAGCAGTTTATTGGACAGCCAAGAGACCCAGTACTTC
TRBV29-1	NA	TRBJ2-3	TRBD1	CSVEAGTGGTDTQYF	TGCAGCGTTGAGGCCGGGACAGGAGGCACAGATACGCAGTATTTT
TRBV7-8	NA	TRBJ2-2	TRBD1	CASSSRTGRSTGELFF	TGTGCCAGCAGCTCCAGGACAGGGAGGAGCACCGGGGAGCTGTTTTTT
TRBV11-2	NA	TRBJ1-1	NA	CASSETGNTEAFF	TGTGCCAGCAGCGAGACAGGGAACACTGAAGCTTTCTTT
TRBV18	few	TRBJ2-1	TRBD1	CASSAGQALYNEQFF	TGTGCCAGCTCAGCTGGACAGGCACTTTACAATGAGCAGTTCTTC
TRBV7-9	NA	TRBJ1-1	TRBD1	CASSPRDRLNTEAFF	TGTGCCAGCAGCCCACGGGACAGGCTGAACACTGAAGCTTTCTTT
TRBV11-2	NA	TRBJ2-5	TRBD1	CASSSYKGGTGPGEQYF	TGTGCCAGCAGCTCATACAAGGGGGGGACAGGGCCTGGGGAGCAGTACTTC
TRBV7-9	NA	TRBJ1-4	NA	CASSSTLAAATNEKLFF	TGTGCCAGCAGCTCCACCCTTGCGGCTGCAACTAATGAAAAACTGTTTTTT
TRBV4-1	NA	TRBJ2-5	TRBD2	CASSQGGGETQYF	TGCGCCAGCAGCCAAGGGGGGGGAGAGACCCAGTACTTC
TRBV5-5	once	TRBJ1-4	TRBD1	CASSLGDRGEKLFF	TGTGCCAGCAGCTTAGGGGACAGGGGAGAAAAACTGTTTTTT
TRBV6-5	NA	TRBJ1-1	NA	CASSLGFGTEAFF	TGTGCCAGCAGCCTAGGCTTCGGGACTGAAGCTTTCTTT
TRBV27	few	TRBJ2-3	NA	CASSPARGKGTDTQYF	TGTGCCAGCAGTCCCGCCCGAGGGAAGGGCACAGATACGCAGTATTTT
TRBV28	NA	TRBJ2-5	TRBD2	CASRGLAGGQETQYF	TGTGCCAGCAGGGGACTAGCGGGGGGTCAAGAGACCCAGTACTTC
TRBV7-9	NA	TRBJ1-3	NA	CASSPDGTLGNTIYF	TGTGCCAGCAGCCCCGACGGGACACTTGGAAACACCATATATTTT
TRBV5-1	once	TRBJ2-5	NA	CASSLQGGETQYF	TGCGCCAGCAGCTTACAGGGCGGAGAGACCCAGTACTTC
TRBV7-2	NA	TRBJ1-3	NA	CASEKVRETVNTIYF	TGTGCCAGCGAAAAAGTCCGGGAGACGGTAAACACCATATATTTT
TRBV9	NA	TRBJ2-1	NA	CASSLPGNEQFF	TGTGCCAGCAGCCTCCCGGGCAATGAGCAGTTCTTC
TRBV9	NA	TRBJ2-3	NA	CASSVTGTYTDTQYF	TGTGCCAGCAGCGTAACAGGGACATACACAGATACGCAGTATTTT
TRBV7-4	NA	TRBJ1-5	TRBD1	CASSSGDSHSNQPQHF	TGTGCCAGCAGCTCCGGGGACAGCCATAGCAATCAGCCCCAGCATTTT
TRBV5-1	NA	TRBJ1-1	NA	CASSERGSTEAFF	TGCGCCAGCAGCGAAAGGGGTTCCACTGAAGCTTTCTTT
TRBV27	few	TRBJ2-3	NA	CASTPIPRKAGAETDTQYF	TGTGCCAGCACTCCTATCCCGCGGAAGGCGGGGGCGGAAACAGATACGCAGTATTTT
TRBV7-6	NA	TRBJ1-3	NA	CASWGETQNTTYF	TGTGCCAGCTGGGGCGAGACCCAAAACACCACATATTTT
TRBV10-3	few	TRBJ2-7	TRBD1	CAISESAAGGGEYEQYF	TGTGCCATCAGTGAGTCGGCCGCAGGGGGCGGGGAGTACGAGCAGTACTTC
TRBV5-5	NA	TRBJ2-7	NA	CASSWGRGGGEQYF	TGTGCCAGCAGCTGGGGAAGGGGAGGGGGCGAGCAGTACTTC
TRBV2	NA	TRBJ2-2	TRBD1	CASRVGQGPTGELFF	TGTGCCAGCAGGGTGGGACAGGGGCCCACCGGGGAGCTGTTTTTT
TRBV9	NA	TRBJ2-3	TRBD2	CASSREGTPTDTQYF	TGTGCCAGCAGCCGGGAGGGGACCCCCACAGATACGCAGTATTTT
TRBV5-1	NA	TRBJ2-1	NA	CASSWTAQGYSYNEQFF	TGCGCCAGCAGCTGGACCGCTCAGGGATATTCCTACAATGAGCAGTTCTTC
TRBV28	NA	TRBJ1-1	TRBD1	CASSFLVGAGGLGNTEAFF	TGTGCCAGCAGTTTCCTCGTAGGGGCAGGGGGCCTGGGGAACACTGAAGCTTTCTTT
TRBV5-1	few	TRBJ2-5	TRBD1	CASSLTGVDRGQETQYF	TGCGCCAGCAGCTTGACAGGGGTAGATCGTGGCCAAGAGACCCAGTACTTC
TRBV19	once	TRBJ1-5	NA	CASRAQYSNQPQHF	TGTGCCAGTAGGGCACAGTATAGCAATCAGCCCCAGCATTTT
TRBV5-8	once	TRBJ2-5	NA	CASSPLVQETQYF	TGTGCCAGCAGCCCCCTAGTCCAAGAGACCCAGTACTTC